This TCR beta chain was captured in a study of cytomegalovirus exposure and HLA in healthy donors. In germline, CDR1 is MNHEY, CDR2 SVGAGI. Trimming took off 6 bases at V and 5 bases at J, with 17 bases between the two ends. CDR3 length equals 15 residues. PCR employed 60 Vbeta and 13 Jbeta primers. TCRdb's table, derived via immunoSEQ multiplex PCR, lists solely in-frame clones and lacks some. Of about 110,000 clones detected, roughly 78% appear once; the ten largest clones hold 3% to 3.5%. Sequencing was done on a sample of PBMCs. The sequence came from a woman aged 40 to 50 in good health and CMV-seronegative. V gene TRBV6-5 combines with J gene TRBJ1-5; D might be TRBD1 (6 bases). The CDR3 sequence is CASSPSGGEDQPQHF. The CDR3 bases are TGTGCCAGCAGCCCCTCGGGGGGCGAGGATCAGCCCCAGCATTTT.